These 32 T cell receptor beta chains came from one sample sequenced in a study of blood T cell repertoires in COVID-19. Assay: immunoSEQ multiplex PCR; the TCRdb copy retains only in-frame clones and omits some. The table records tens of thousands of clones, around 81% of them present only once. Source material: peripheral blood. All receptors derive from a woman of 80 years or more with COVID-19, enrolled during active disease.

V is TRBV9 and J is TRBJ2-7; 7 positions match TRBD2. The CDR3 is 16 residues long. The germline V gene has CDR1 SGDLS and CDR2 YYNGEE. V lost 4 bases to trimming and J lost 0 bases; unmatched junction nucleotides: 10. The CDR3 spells CASSPLSGTTSYEQYF. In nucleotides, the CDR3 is TGTGCCAGCAGCCCCCTCAGCGGGACCACCTCCTACGAGCAGTACTTC.

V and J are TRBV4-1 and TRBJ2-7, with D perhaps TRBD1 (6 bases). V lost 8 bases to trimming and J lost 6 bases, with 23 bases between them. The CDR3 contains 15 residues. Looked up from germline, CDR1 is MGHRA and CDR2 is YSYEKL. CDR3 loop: CASGAATIQGGEQYF. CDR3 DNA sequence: TGCGCCAGCGGTGCTGCGACTATACAAGGGGGCGAGCAGTACTTC.

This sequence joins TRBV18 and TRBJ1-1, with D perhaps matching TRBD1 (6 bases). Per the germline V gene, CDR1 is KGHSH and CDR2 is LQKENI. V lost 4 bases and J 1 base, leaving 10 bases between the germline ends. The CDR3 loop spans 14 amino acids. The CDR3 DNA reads TGTGCCAGCTCACGTGGACAGACGAACACTGAAGCTTTCTTT. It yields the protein CASSRGQTNTEAFF.

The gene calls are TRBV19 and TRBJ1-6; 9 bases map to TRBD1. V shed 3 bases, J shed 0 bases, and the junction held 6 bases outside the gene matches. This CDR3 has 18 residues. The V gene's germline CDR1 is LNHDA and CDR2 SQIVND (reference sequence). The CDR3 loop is CASSIRQGESSYNSPLHF. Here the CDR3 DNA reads TGTGCCAGTAGTATTCGACAGGGGGAAAGCTCCTATAATTCACCCCTCCACTTT.

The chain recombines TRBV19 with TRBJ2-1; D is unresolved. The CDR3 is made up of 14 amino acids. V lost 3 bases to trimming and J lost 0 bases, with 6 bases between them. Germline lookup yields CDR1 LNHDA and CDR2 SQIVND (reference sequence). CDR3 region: CASSIGSSYNEQFF. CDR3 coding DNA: TGTGCCAGTAGTATTGGTAGCTCCTACAATGAGCAGTTCTTC.

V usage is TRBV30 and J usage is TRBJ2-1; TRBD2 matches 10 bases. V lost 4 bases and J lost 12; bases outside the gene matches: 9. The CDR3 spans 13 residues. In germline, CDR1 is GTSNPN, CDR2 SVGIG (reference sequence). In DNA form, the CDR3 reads TGTGCCTGGACCCTAGCGGGAGTTCTTACGCAGTTCTTC. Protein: CAWTLAGVLTQFF. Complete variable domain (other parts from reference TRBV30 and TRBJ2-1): SQTIHQWPATLVQPVGSPLSLECTVEGTSNPNLYWYRQAAGRGLQLLFYSVGIGQISSEVPQNLSASRPQDRQFILSSKKLLLSDSGFYLCAWTLAGVLTQFFGPGTRLTVL.

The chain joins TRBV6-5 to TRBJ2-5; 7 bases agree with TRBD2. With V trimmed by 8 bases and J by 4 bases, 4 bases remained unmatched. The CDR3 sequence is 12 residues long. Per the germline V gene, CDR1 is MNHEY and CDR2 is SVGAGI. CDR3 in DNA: TGTGCCAGCGGGGGGGGTCGAGAGACCCAGTACTTC. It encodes CASGGGRETQYF.

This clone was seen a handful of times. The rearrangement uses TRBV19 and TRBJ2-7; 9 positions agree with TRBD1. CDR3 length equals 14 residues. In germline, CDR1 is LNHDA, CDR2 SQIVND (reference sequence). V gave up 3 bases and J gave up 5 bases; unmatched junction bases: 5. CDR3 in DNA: TGTGCCAGTAGTATTGGGACAGGGTCCCACGAGCAGTACTTC. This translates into CASSIGTGSHEQYF.

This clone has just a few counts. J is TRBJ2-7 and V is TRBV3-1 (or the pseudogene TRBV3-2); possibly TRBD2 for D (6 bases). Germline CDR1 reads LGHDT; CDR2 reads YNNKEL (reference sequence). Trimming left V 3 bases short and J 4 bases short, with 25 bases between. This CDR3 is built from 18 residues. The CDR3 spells CASSHPTRTSGRLYEQYF. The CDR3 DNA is TGTGCCAGCAGCCATCCGACGCGGACCAGTGGGAGGTTGTACGAGCAGTACTTC.

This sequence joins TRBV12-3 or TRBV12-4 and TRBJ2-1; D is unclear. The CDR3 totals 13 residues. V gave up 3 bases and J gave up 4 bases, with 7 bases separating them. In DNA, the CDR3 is TGTGCCAGCAGTTTTGGTACTTACAATGAGCAGTTCTTC. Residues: CASSFGTYNEQFF.

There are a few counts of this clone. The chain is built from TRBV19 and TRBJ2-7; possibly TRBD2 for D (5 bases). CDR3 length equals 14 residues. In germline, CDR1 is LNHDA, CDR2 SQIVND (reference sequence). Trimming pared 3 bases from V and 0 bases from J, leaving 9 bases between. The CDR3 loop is CASSIGGISYEQYF. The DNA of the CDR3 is TGTGCCAGTAGTATTGGAGGAATCTCCTACGAGCAGTACTTC. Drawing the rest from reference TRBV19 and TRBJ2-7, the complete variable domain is DGGITQSPKYLFRKEGQNVTLSCEQNLNHDAMYWYRQDPGQGLRLIYYSQIVNDFQKGDIAEGYSVSREKKESFPLTVTSAQKNPTAFYLCASSIGGISYEQYFGPGTRLTVT.

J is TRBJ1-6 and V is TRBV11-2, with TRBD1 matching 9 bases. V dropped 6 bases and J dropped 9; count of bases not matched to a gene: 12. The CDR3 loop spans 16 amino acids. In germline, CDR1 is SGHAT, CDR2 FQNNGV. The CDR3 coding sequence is TGTGCCAGCAGAACGAACCTGGGACAGGGAGGTTCACCCCTCCACTTT. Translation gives CASRTNLGQGGSPLHF.

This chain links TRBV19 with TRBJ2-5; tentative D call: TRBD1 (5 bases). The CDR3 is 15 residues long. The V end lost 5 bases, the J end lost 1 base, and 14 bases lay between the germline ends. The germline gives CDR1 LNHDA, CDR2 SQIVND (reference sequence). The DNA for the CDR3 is TGTGCCAGTAGTGCGCAGGGTTTGGTCCAAGAGACCCAGTACTTC. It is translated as CASSAQGLVQETQYF.

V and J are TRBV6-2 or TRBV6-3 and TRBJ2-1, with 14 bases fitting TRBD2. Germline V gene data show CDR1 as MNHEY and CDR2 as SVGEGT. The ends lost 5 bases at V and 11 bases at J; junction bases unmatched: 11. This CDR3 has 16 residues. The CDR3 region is CASSPPPGTSGRQQFF. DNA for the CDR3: TGTGCCAGCAGTCCACCCCCCGGGACTAGCGGGAGACAGCAGTTCTTC.

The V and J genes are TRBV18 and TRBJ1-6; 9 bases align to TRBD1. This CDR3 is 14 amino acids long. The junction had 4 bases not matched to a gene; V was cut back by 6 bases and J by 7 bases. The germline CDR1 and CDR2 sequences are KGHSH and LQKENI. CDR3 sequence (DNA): TGTGCCAGCTCCCGGGACAGGGACAATTCACCCCTCCACTTT. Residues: CASSRDRDNSPLHF.

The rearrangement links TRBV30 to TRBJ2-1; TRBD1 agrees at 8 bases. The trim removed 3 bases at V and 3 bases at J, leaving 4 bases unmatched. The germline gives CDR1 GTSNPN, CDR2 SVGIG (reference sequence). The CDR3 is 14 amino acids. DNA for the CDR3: TGTGCCTGGAGCGCGGGACAGGACTACAATGAGCAGTTCTTC. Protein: CAWSAGQDYNEQFF.

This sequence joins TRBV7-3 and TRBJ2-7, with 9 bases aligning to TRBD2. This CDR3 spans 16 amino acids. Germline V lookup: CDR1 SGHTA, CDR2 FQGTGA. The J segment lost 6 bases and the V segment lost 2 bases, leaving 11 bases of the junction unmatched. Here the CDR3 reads CASSLGYTSGRGEQYF. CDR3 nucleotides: TGTGCCAGCAGCTTAGGATACACTAGCGGGCGGGGCGAGCAGTACTTC.

CDR3 nucleotides: TGTGCCAGCAGTTTATGGACAGGTTCCTACGAGCAGTACTTC. This encodes CASSLWTGSYEQYF. The V gene is TRBV27, the J gene TRBJ2-7; 7 nucleotides align to TRBD1. The V and J ends lost 1 base and 1 base, in that order; junction bases with no gene match: 1. The CDR3 consists of 14 residues. Germline lookup yields CDR1 MNHEY and CDR2 SMNVEV (reference sequence).

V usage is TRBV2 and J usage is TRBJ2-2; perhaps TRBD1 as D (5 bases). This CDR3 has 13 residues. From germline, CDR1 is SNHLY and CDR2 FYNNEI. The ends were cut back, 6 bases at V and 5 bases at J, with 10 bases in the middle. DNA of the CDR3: TGTGCCAGCAGCAGGGCCCTAACCGGGGAGCTGTTTTTT. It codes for CASSRALTGELFF.

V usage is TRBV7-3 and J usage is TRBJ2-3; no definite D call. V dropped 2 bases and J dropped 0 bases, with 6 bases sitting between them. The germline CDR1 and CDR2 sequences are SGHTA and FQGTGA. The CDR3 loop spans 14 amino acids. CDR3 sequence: CASSLSVSTDTQYF. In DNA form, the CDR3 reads TGTGCCAGCAGCTTATCCGTTAGCACAGATACGCAGTATTTT.

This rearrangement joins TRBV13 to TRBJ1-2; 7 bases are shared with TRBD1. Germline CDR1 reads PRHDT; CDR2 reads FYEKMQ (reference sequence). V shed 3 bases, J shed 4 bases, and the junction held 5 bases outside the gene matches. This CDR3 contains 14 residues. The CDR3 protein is CASSLTGSGYGYTF. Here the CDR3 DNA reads TGTGCCAGCAGCTTGACAGGGTCGGGCTATGGCTACACCTTC.

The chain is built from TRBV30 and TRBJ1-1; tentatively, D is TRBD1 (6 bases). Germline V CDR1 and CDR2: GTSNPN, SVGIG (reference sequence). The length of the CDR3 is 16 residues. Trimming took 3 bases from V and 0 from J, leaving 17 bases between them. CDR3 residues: CAWSQQGWTMNTEAFF. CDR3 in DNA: TGTGCCTGGAGCCAACAGGGTTGGACGATGAACACTGAAGCTTTCTTT.

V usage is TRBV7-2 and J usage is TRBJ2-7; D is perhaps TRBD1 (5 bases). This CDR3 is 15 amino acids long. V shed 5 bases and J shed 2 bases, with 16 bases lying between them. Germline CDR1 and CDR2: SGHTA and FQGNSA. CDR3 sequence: CASSAEVAGTYEQYF. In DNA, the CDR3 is TGTGCCAGCAGCGCCGAAGTGGCAGGGACCTACGAGCAGTACTTC. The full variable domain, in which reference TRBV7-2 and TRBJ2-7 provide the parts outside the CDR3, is GAGVSQSPSNKVTEKGKDVELRCDPISGHTALYWYRQSLGQGLEFLIYFQGNSAPDKSGLPSDRFSAERTGGSVSTLTIQRTQQEDSAVYLCASSAEVAGTYEQYFGPGTRLTVT.

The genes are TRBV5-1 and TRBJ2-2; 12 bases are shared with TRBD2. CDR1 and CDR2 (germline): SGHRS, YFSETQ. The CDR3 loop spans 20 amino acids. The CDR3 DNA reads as TGCGGCGAAAACCAGCACCGGGACAGGGACCCGACTAGCGGGGGCCGGGAGCTGTTTTTT. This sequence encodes CGENQHRDRDPTSGGRELFF.

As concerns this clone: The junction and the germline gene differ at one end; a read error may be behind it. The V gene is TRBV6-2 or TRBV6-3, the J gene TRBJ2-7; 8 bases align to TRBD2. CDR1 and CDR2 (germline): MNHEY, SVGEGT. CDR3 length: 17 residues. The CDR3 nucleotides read TGTGCCAGCAGTTATGAGCGGGAGAGCGAGACCGGTCCTGTTCTCGACTTC. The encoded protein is CASSYERESETGPVLDF.

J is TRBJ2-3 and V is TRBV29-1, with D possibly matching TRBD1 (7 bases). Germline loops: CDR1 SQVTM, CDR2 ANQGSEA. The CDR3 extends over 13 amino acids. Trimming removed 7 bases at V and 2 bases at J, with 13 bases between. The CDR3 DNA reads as TGCAGCGCCAGGGGGGATAACACAGATACGCAGTATTTT. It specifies CSARGDNTDTQYF.

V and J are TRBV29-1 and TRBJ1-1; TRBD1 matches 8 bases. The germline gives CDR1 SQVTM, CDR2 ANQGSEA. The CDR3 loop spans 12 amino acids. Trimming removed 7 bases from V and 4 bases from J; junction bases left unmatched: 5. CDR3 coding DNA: TGCAGCGCCGGACAGGGAGGCACTGAAGCTTTCTTT. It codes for CSAGQGGTEAFF.

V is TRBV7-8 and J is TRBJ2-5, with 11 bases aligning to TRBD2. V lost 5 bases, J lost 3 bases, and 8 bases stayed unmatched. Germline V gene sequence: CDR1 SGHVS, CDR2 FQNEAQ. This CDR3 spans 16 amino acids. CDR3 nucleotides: TGTGCCAGCAGCCAGAGGGGGACTAGCGGTAAAGAGACCCAGTACTTC. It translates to CASSQRGTSGKETQYF.

CDR3 bases: TGTGCCAGCAGCCCCCCAGGGACTAGCGGGTTTAATGAGCAGTTCTTC. Encoded protein: CASSPPGTSGFNEQFF. The chain employs TRBV9 and TRBJ2-1; 12 bases are a match to TRBD2. Germline CDR1 and CDR2: SGDLS and YYNGEE. J was trimmed by 7 bases and V by 4 bases; bases with no gene match: 9. CDR3 size: 16 residues. Supplemented by reference TRBV9 and TRBJ2-1, the full variable domain reads DSGVTQTPKHLITATGQRVTLRCSPRSGDLSVYWYQQSLDQGLQFLIQYYNGEERAKGNILERFSAQQFPDLHSELNLSSLELGDSALYFCASSPPGTSGFNEQFFGPGTRLTVL.

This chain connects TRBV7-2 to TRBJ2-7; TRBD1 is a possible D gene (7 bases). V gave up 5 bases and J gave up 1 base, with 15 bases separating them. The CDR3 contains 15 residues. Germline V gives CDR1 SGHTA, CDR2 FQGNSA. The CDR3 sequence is CASSLRGRQSYEQYF. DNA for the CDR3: TGTGCCAGCAGCCTCAGGGGGAGGCAGTCCTACGAGCAGTACTTC.

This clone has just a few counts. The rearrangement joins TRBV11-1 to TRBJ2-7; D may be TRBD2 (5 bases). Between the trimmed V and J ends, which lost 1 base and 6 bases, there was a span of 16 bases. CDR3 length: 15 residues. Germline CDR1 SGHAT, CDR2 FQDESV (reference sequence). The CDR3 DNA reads TGTGCCAGCAGCTTAGGGCGGGCTGCCCGCGGCGAGCAGTACTTC. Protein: CASSLGRAARGEQYF.

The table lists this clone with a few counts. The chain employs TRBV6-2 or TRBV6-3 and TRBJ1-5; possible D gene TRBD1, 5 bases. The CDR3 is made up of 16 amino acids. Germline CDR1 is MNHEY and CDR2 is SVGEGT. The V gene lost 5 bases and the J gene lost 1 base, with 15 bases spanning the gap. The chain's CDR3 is CASSTLGGTSNQPQHF. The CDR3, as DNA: TGTGCCAGCAGTACCTTAGGAGGGACCAGCAATCAGCCCCAGCATTTT.